The rows below give T cell receptor beta chains drawn from one sample of a study of blood T cell repertoires in COVID-19. Produced via immunoSEQ multiplex PCR; TCRdb's table is partial and in-frame only. The sample carries 45,000 to 55,000 clones, 65% to 85% recorded once. Sequencing input: peripheral blood. The receptors originated from an elderly man with COVID-19, enrolled during active disease. Both conserved end residues are part of each CDR3. A D gene is named only where the DNA matches it firmly. Clone size, where shown, is once, few, many, or a class for clones that have expanded.

D gene: .
clone size: large
V gene: TRBV11-2
J gene: TRBJ1-3
CDR3 DNA: TGTGCCAGCAGCTTAGAGTCGACTCTTGGAAACACCATATATTTT
CDR3 protein: CASSLESTLGNTIYF

D gene: .
clone size: .
V gene: TRBV28
J gene: TRBJ2-7
CDR3 DNA: TGTGCCAGCAGTTTCACAGGGGAGGCCTACGAGCAGTACTTC
CDR3 protein: CASSFTGEAYEQYF

D gene: TRBD2
clone size: .
V gene: TRBV27
J gene: TRBJ2-1
CDR3 DNA: TGTGCCAGCAGACTGCGGGAGAAATACAATGAGCAGTTCTTC
CDR3 protein: CASRLREKYNEQFF

D gene: TRBD1
clone size: .
V gene: TRBV3-1/TRBV3-2
J gene: TRBJ2-7
CDR3 DNA: TGTGCCAGCAGCCAGCCTGACAGGGCAGCTAACTACGAGCAGTACTTC
CDR3 protein: CASSQPDRAANYEQYF

D gene: TRBD2
clone size: once
V gene: TRBV9
J gene: TRBJ2-1
CDR3 DNA: TGTGCCAGCAGCGTAGCGCTAGCGGGCCACTCAGAGGCCTACAATGAGCAGTTCTTC
CDR3 protein: CASSVALAGHSEAYNEQFF

D gene: .
clone size: once
V gene: TRBV2
J gene: TRBJ1-4
CDR3 DNA: TGTGCCAGCATAGTAGGGGTCCGGGTCGGTGCAAAACTGTTTTTT
CDR3 protein: CASIVGVRVGAKLFF

D gene: .
clone size: .
V gene: TRBV5-1
J gene: TRBJ2-2
CDR3 DNA: TGCGCCAGCAGCAGAGACGGGGAAGCCACCGGGGAGCTGTTTTTT
CDR3 protein: CASSRDGEATGELFF

D gene: .
clone size: .
V gene: TRBV5-4
J gene: TRBJ1-2
CDR3 DNA: TGTGCCAGCAGCTTAACAGGGATCGGCGGCTACACCTTC
CDR3 protein: CASSLTGIGGYTF

D gene: .
clone size: .
V gene: TRBV2
J gene: TRBJ2-1
CDR3 DNA: TGTGCCAGCATAGGGGGGGGTGACAATGAGCAGTTCTTC
CDR3 protein: CASIGGGDNEQFF

D gene: .
clone size: once
V gene: TRBV29-1
J gene: TRBJ1-6
CDR3 DNA: TGCAGCGTTGGGGGCCAGAGCCATCCCCTCCACTTT
CDR3 protein: CSVGGQSHPLHF

D gene: .
clone size: .
V gene: TRBV2
J gene: TRBJ1-5
CDR3 DNA: TGTGCCAGCAGTGATTACAGGGACCAGCCCCAGCATTTT
CDR3 protein: CASSDYRDQPQHF

D gene: TRBD1
clone size: .
V gene: TRBV18
J gene: TRBJ1-2
CDR3 DNA: TGTGCCAGCTCATCTAGGACAGGCGGCTCTAACTATGGCTACACCTTC
CDR3 protein: CASSSRTGGSNYGYTF

D gene: TRBD2
clone size: .
V gene: TRBV18
J gene: TRBJ2-3
CDR3 DNA: TGTGCCAGCTCACAGAGACTAGCGGGGGGAAGCACAGATACGCAGTATTTT
CDR3 protein: CASSQRLAGGSTDTQYF

D gene: TRBD1
clone size: .
V gene: TRBV19
J gene: TRBJ2-2
CDR3 DNA: TGTGCCAGTAGTAGAGGACAGGGGGCCGGGGAGCTGTTTTTT
CDR3 protein: CASSRGQGAGELFF

D gene: TRBD2
clone size: .
V gene: TRBV4-1
J gene: TRBJ2-1
CDR3 DNA: TGCGCCAGCAGCCTCCAACTAGCGGGGGGGCCAGGGAATGAGCAGTTCTTC
CDR3 protein: CASSLQLAGGPGNEQFF